This passage covers 15 T cell receptor beta chains from one sample sequenced in a study of blood T cell repertoires in COVID-19. Generated by immunoSEQ multiplex PCR, the TCRdb table keeps only in-frame clones and is missing some. The data contain 40,000 or so clones, approximately 86% of them seen just once; the ten biggest clones take up more than 5%. What was sequenced was peripheral blood. The source of these receptors is a man aged 35 to 55 with active COVID-19.

This clone was recorded once. The chain uses TRBV9 and TRBJ2-5; a possible D gene is TRBD2 (5 bases). Germline CDR1 and CDR2: SGDLS and YYNGEE. The CDR3 is 14 residues long. V lost 3 bases and J lost 5, with 14 bases in between. CDR3 protein: CASSGTAGFETQYF. The CDR3 nucleotides are TGTGCCAGCAGCGGGACTGCTGGGTTCGAGACCCAGTACTTC.

The CDR3 bases are TGTGCCAGCAGGGGCTTCTATAGCGGGATACTCACAGATACGCAGTATTTT. As protein: CASRGFYSGILTDTQYF. V gene TRBV27 combines with J gene TRBJ2-3; 8 bases line up with TRBD2. The germline V gene has CDR1 MNHEY and CDR2 SMNVEV (reference sequence). The CDR3 is made up of 17 amino acids. V was pared by 6 bases and J by 2 bases, with 13 bases of the junction left unmatched.

The rearrangement links TRBV11-2 to TRBJ2-5, with D tentatively TRBD1 (5 bases). CDR1 SGHAT and CDR2 FQNNGV come from the germline V gene. The CDR3 runs to 14 residues. V was trimmed by 0 bases and J by 5 bases, leaving 10 bases between them. CDR3 DNA sequence: TGTGCCAGCAGCTTAGAGGGCAGGGTCGAGACCCAGTACTTC. This codes for CASSLEGRVETQYF.

J is TRBJ1-2 and V is TRBV19; D unresolved. Germline CDR1 and CDR2: LNHDA and SQIVND (reference sequence). The V gene lost 6 bases and the J gene lost 1 base, with 18 bases spanning the gap. The CDR3 is made up of 16 amino acids. The CDR3, as DNA: TGTGCCAGTAGAAAGCAAGGAGGGCGCGTTAACTATGGCTACACCTTC. Its translation: CASRKQGGRVNYGYTF.

CDR3 in DNA: TGTGCCAGTAGTACAAAGTCACTAGCGGGAGGGCGCAATGAGCAGTTCTTC. Its protein product is CASSTKSLAGGRNEQFF. This chain connects TRBV19 to TRBJ2-1; TRBD2 agrees at 13 bases. V trimming: 4 bases; J trimming: 6 bases; junction bases outside the gene matches: 9. The CDR3 totals 17 residues. Germline CDR1 LNHDA, CDR2 SQIVND (reference sequence).

The chain couples TRBV3-1 (or the pseudogene TRBV3-2) to TRBJ2-7, with 8 bases matching TRBD1. Germline assignment: CDR1 LGHDT and CDR2 YNNKEL (reference sequence). The V and J ends lost 7 bases and 6 bases, in that order; junction bases with no gene match: 11. CDR3 size: 14 residues. DNA for the CDR3: TGTGCCAGCAACGAGGGACAGGAAGCCTCCGAGCAGTACTTC. Protein: CASNEGQEASEQYF.

This clone has more than one count but fewer than ten. The chain couples TRBV7-2 to TRBJ1-3; D might be TRBD1 (6 bases). V was clipped by 5 bases and J by 0 bases, with 11 bases between them. CDR1 and CDR2 (germline): SGHTA, FQGNSA. The CDR3 consists of 15 residues. The CDR3 nucleotides are TGTGCCAGCAGCCCCCACAGGGACTCTGGAAACACCATATATTTT. It encodes CASSPHRDSGNTIYF.

V is TRBV19 and J is TRBJ2-1; 8 positions agree with TRBD2. Germline CDR1 and CDR2: LNHDA and SQIVND (reference sequence). V lost 2 bases to trimming and J lost 3 bases; unmatched junction nucleotides: 6. The CDR3 totals 16 residues. CDR3 bases: TGTGCCAGTAGTATAAATGGCGGGGGGAACTACAATGAGCAGTTCTTC. Translating it yields CASSINGGGNYNEQFF.

This clone came up once. The rearrangement uses TRBV6-8 and TRBJ1-2; D gene unclear. The germline V gene has CDR1 MNHGY and CDR2 SAAAGT. CDR3 length: 11 residues. The V end lost 10 bases, the J end lost 2 bases, and 8 bases lay between the germline ends. CDR3 amino acids: CATIPNYGYTF. Here the CDR3 DNA reads TGTGCCACCATTCCAAACTATGGCTACACCTTC.

This sequence joins TRBV2 and TRBJ2-5; 12 nucleotides align to TRBD2. The CDR3 is 16 amino acids. V trimming: 7 bases; J trimming: 2 bases; junction bases outside the gene matches: 8. Germline assignment: CDR1 SNHLY and CDR2 FYNNEI. The DNA of the CDR3 is TGTGCCAGCACCACGGGGACTAGCGGGCAACAAGAGACCCAGTACTTC. This translates into CASTTGTSGQQETQYF.

This chain connects TRBV28 to TRBJ1-2, with 12 bases matching TRBD1. This CDR3 contains 15 residues. The germline V gene encodes CDR1 MDHEN and CDR2 SYDVKM. The J segment lost 4 bases and the V segment lost 10 bases, leaving 10 bases of the junction unmatched. The chain's CDR3 is CAIGTGGESLYGYTF. In DNA, the CDR3 is TGTGCCATCGGGACAGGGGGCGAGTCCCTCTATGGCTACACCTTC.

The chain joins TRBV7-8 to TRBJ2-5; TRBD2 agrees at 14 bases. V gave up 4 bases and J gave up 5 bases; unmatched junction bases: 3. This CDR3 spans 15 amino acids. CDR1 is SGHVS, CDR2 FQNEAQ, per germline. CDR3 loop: CASSSGLAGVETQYF. Here the CDR3 DNA reads TGTGCCAGCAGCTCGGGACTAGCGGGAGTGGAGACCCAGTACTTC.

This chain uses TRBV2 with TRBJ2-7; D might be TRBD1 (6 bases). Trimming took off 5 bases at V and 2 bases at J, with 25 bases between the two ends. The CDR3 is 18 residues long. The germline V gene has CDR1 SNHLY and CDR2 FYNNEI. As DNA, the CDR3 is TGTGCCAGCAGTCAAACCCCCCACAACAGGGTTTCACCCTACGAGCAGTACTTC. This gives the protein CASSQTPHNRVSPYEQYF.

The chain has TRBV15 and TRBJ2-5; 7 bases line up with TRBD2. V shed 5 bases, J shed 5 bases, and the junction held 5 bases outside the gene matches. From germline, CDR1 is LNHNV and CDR2 YYDKDF (reference sequence). The CDR3 is made up of 13 amino acids. CDR3 in DNA: TGTGCCACCAGCGGGAGGGCCGGGGAGACCCAGTACTTC. Protein sequence: CATSGRAGETQYF.

The chain carries TRBV7-2 and TRBJ2-7; TRBD2 matches at 7 bases. CDR3 length equals 15 residues. Germline V gene lookup returns CDR1 SGHTA and CDR2 FQGNSA. The V and J ends lost 1 base and 3 bases, in that order; junction bases with no gene match: 6. The DNA of the CDR3 is TGTGCCAGCAGCTTAGAAAGCGGGGACCGCTACGAGCAGTACTTC. Translating gives CASSLESGDRYEQYF.